The 29 T cell receptor beta chains presented below share a single source sample, sequenced in a study of T-cell reconstitution after alpha-beta-depleted transplantation in children. It was with unique molecular identifiers that the TCRbeta library was prepared. In TCRdb, the PCR reads were re-called with MiXCR into one record per CDR3 protein. The repertoire includes about 500,000 distinct CDR3 sequences, roughly 33% of them detected once, and under 3% sits in the top ten. Material: PBMCs from the stem cell graft donor, obtained from the stem cell graft. Every receptor here comes from a human donor who donated a stem cell graft to a child with aplastic anemia.

This clonotype was counted a few times. The chain links TRBV7-2 to TRBJ2-3; 15 bases fit TRBD2. This CDR3 contains 16 residues. Germline loops: CDR1 SGHTA, CDR2 FQGNSA. V gave up 3 bases and J gave up 6 bases; unmatched junction bases: 4. CDR3 amino acids: CASSFGLAGGPDTQYF. In DNA, the CDR3 is TGTGCCAGCAGCTTTGGACTAGCGGGAGGGCCGGATACGCAGTATTTT.

The CDR3 region has the DNA TGTGCCAGCAGCTCCTCGGGACTAGCAAATGAGCAGTTCTTC. Its protein product is CASSSSGLANEQFF. The gene calls are TRBV9 and TRBJ2-1; 9 nucleotides agree with TRBD2. The length of the CDR3 is 14 residues. J gave up 7 bases and V 4 bases, and 6 bases lay outside the gene matches. Germline V gene data show CDR1 as SGDLS and CDR2 as YYNGEE. The entire variable domain, with the rest obtained from reference TRBV9 and TRBJ2-1, is as follows: DSGVTQTPKHLITATGQRVTLRCSPRSGDLSVYWYQQSLDQGLQFLIQYYNGEERAKGNILERFSAQQFPDLHSELNLSSLELGDSALYFCASSSSGLANEQFFGPGTRLTVL.

This clonotype has just a few counts. The chain combines TRBV9 with TRBJ1-1, with a possible D match to TRBD1 (5 bases). Germline assignment: CDR1 SGDLS and CDR2 YYNGEE. Trimming removed 3 bases from V and 10 bases from J, with 22 bases in between. The CDR3 contains 15 residues. The CDR3 bases are TGTGCCAGCAGCGGGGGGGAGGGGAAGGGTATTGCAGCTTTCTTT. Protein product: CASSGGEGKGIAAFF.

The V gene is TRBV28, the J gene TRBJ2-7; D is possibly TRBD1 or TRBD2 (5 bases each). The V and J ends lost 2 bases and 2 bases respectively, with 7 bases between them. The CDR3 length is 13 residues. The V gene's germline CDR1 is MDHEN and CDR2 SYDVKM. The CDR3: CASSLEGPYEQYF. CDR3 DNA: TGTGCCAGCAGTTTAGAGGGACCCTACGAGCAGTACTTC.

This clonotype has only a few counts. This chain joins TRBV25-1 and TRBJ2-7; 12 nucleotides agree with TRBD2. Trimming cost V 4 bases and J 7 bases; bases outside gene matches: 14. Germline CDR1 MGHDK, CDR2 SYGVNS. This CDR3 is built from 17 residues. As DNA, the CDR3 is TGTGCCAGCAGTGGCACTAGAGAGACTAGCGGGAGACGTGAGCAGTACTTC. It specifies CASSGTRETSGRREQYF.

In this sample, this clonotype turned up once. V is TRBV11-2 and J is TRBJ2-1; 8 nucleotides agree with TRBD2. The germline CDR1 and CDR2 sequences are SGHAT and FQNNGV. CDR3 size: 15 residues. V gave up 5 bases and J gave up 4 bases; unmatched junction bases: 7. The CDR3 DNA is TGTGCCAGCAGCCGAAGCGGGAGCATGTACAATGAGCAGTTCTTC. It is translated as CASSRSGSMYNEQFF.

The V call is TRBV7-3, the J call TRBJ2-1; TRBD2 matches at 13 bases. V shed 5 bases and J 4 bases; nucleotides not matched to a gene: 8. This CDR3 is 17 amino acids long. Looked up from germline, CDR1 is SGHTA and CDR2 is FQGTGA. CDR3 sequence: CASSPIGTSGTYNEQFF. The DNA for the CDR3 is TGTGCCAGCAGCCCAATCGGGACTAGCGGGACGTACAATGAGCAGTTCTTC. Based on the CDR3 plus reference TRBV7-3 and TRBJ2-1, the full variable domain is GAGVSQTPSNKVTEKGKYVELRCDPISGHTALYWYRQSLGQGPEFLIYFQGTGAADDSGLPNDRFFAVRPEGSVSTLKIQRTERGDSAVYLCASSPIGTSGTYNEQFFGPGTRLTVL.

The chain is built from TRBV4-1 and TRBJ1-1, with D perhaps matching TRBD1 (5 bases). V lost 3 bases, J lost 8 bases, and 10 bases lay in between. CDR3 length equals 12 residues. The germline CDR1 and CDR2 sequences are MGHRA and YSYEKL. The CDR3, as DNA: TGCGCCAGCAGCCACCCCCGGGGGGAAGCTTTCTTT. It specifies CASSHPRGEAFF.

This clonotype has a handful of counts. The V call is TRBV9, the J call TRBJ2-3; D unresolved. V was shortened by 2 bases and J by 3 bases, with 10 bases between the two germline ends. Germline V gives CDR1 SGDLS, CDR2 YYNGEE. The CDR3 is 14 residues long. CDR3 in DNA: TGTGCCAGCAGCGTCAAAGGGCGGACAGATACGCAGTATTTT. Translated, it gives CASSVKGRTDTQYF.

The rearrangement links TRBV6-1 to TRBJ2-7; 8 bases agree with TRBD1. The CDR3 totals 13 residues. Trimming cost V 7 bases and J 5 bases; bases outside gene matches: 7. The germline gives CDR1 MNHNS, CDR2 SASEGT. The CDR3 bases are TGTGCCAGCAAAATGGACAGGGTGCACGAGCAGTACTTC. Translated: CASKMDRVHEQYF.

This chain connects TRBV29-1 to TRBJ1-2; no reliable D call. In germline, CDR1 is SQVTM, CDR2 ANQGSEA. The germline V and J ends were trimmed by 3 bases and 6 bases, with 8 bases remaining between them. This CDR3 region has 11 residues. The CDR3 nucleotides read TGCAGCGTTGACAGCCCCGATGGCTACACCTTC. Translation gives CSVDSPDGYTF. Together with reference TRBV29-1 and TRBJ1-2, the CDR3 gives the full variable domain: SAVISQKPSRDICQRGTSLTIQCQVDSQVTMMFWYRQQPGQSLTLIATANQGSEATYESGFVIDKFPISRPNLTFSTLTVSNMSPEDSSIYLCSVDSPDGYTFGSGTRLTVV.

This chain connects TRBV12-1 to TRBJ1-4; whether TRBD1, the table's D call, matches the DNA was not checked. TRBV12-1 counts as a pseudogene. The CDR3 runs 16 residues. CDR3 DNA sequence: TGTGCCAGCAGCTTTGGTCGTTGGGGGGCCATTGAAAAACTGTTTTTT. The encoded protein is CASSFGRWGAIEKLFF.

The CDR3 DNA follows: TGTGCCAGCAGTGAAGGAGGGTGGACAGGGGTCACGTACGTC. It is translated as CASSEGGWTGVTYV. The chain links TRBV6-1 to TRBJ2-7; TRBD1 matches at 9 bases. The ends lost 1 base at V and 12 bases at J; junction bases unmatched: 10. The germline V gene encodes CDR1 MNHNS and CDR2 SASEGT. This CDR3 contains 14 residues.

The chain employs TRBV19 and TRBJ1-1; 8 nucleotides agree with TRBD1. There are 15 residues in the CDR3. V trimming: 0 bases; J trimming: 11 bases; junction bases outside the gene matches: 11. Germline V CDR1 and CDR2: LNHDA, SQIVND (reference sequence). CDR3 in amino acids: CASSIDIWQGASAFF. In nucleotides, the CDR3 is TGTGCCAGTAGTATAGATATTTGGCAGGGGGCTTCGGCTTTCTTT.

This clonotype was seen more than once but under ten times. The rearrangement links TRBV7-2 to TRBJ2-3, with a possible D match to TRBD1 (5 bases). V dropped 3 bases and J dropped 4 bases, with 14 bases sitting between them. Per germline, CDR1 SGHTA and CDR2 FQGNSA. This CDR3 contains 15 residues. CDR3 loop: CASSLGQGSSDTQYF. The CDR3 DNA reads TGTGCCAGCAGCTTGGGGCAGGGATCCTCAGATACGCAGTATTTT.

This clonotype was counted between two and nine times. The chain couples TRBV7-2 to TRBJ2-5; D may be TRBD1 (5 bases). Germline V gene lookup returns CDR1 SGHTA and CDR2 FQGNSA. Between the trimmed V and J ends, which lost 1 base and 5 bases, there was a span of 14 bases. There are 15 residues in the CDR3. The CDR3 region is CASSLGFPGRETQYF. In nucleotides, the CDR3 is TGTGCCAGCAGCTTAGGATTTCCAGGGCGCGAGACCCAGTACTTC.

The chain couples TRBV24-1 to TRBJ2-3, with TRBD2 matching 10 bases. From germline, CDR1 is KGHDR and CDR2 SFDVKD. Trimming cost V 12 bases and J 0 bases; bases outside gene matches: 29. CDR3 size: 22 residues. The CDR3: CAAFDLRQGRLAGATSTDTQYF. CDR3 coding DNA: TGTGCCGCCTTTGATTTGCGACAGGGTCGGCTAGCGGGAGCCACTAGCACAGATACGCAGTATTTT.

This chain joins TRBV20-1 and TRBJ1-2; TRBD1 agrees at 7 bases. The V gene end was trimmed by 1 base and the J gene end by 7 bases; junction bases not matched to a gene: 0. The V gene's germline CDR1 is DFQATT and CDR2 SNEGSKA (reference sequence). The CDR3 is 11 residues long. CDR3 in DNA: TGCAGTGCTAGAGGGACAGGTGGCTACACCTTC. It translates to CSARGTGGYTF.

Remarks on this clonotype: The junction and the germline gene differ at one end; a read error may be behind it. The V call is TRBV5-1, the J call TRBJ2-5; tentatively, D is TRBD2 (6 bases). Germline V gene sequence: CDR1 SGHRS, CDR2 YFSETQ. This CDR3 contains 13 residues. CDR3 DNA: TGTGCCAGCAGTTTAGTGGGAGGAGAGACCCAGTACTTC. Translating gives CASSLVGGETQYF. The full variable domain, with the rest looked up from reference TRBV5-1 and TRBJ2-5, is KAGVTQTPRYLIKTRGQQVTLSCSPISGHRSVSWYQQTPGQGLQFLFEYFSETQRNKGNFPGRFSGRQFSNSRSEMNVSTLELGDSALYLCASSLVGGETQYFGPGTRLLVL.

The V and J genes are TRBV18 and TRBJ2-7; the D gene is possibly TRBD1 (6 bases). V was clipped by 3 bases and J by 6 bases, with 18 bases between them. The CDR3 contains 15 residues. Germline loops: CDR1 KGHSH, CDR2 LQKENI. DNA for the CDR3: TGTGCCAGCTCACCTCGAGAGAGGGGGATAAGCGAGCAGTACTTC. Translated, it gives CASSPRERGISEQYF. The whole variable domain, remainder taken from reference TRBV18 and TRBJ2-7, is NAGVMQNPRHLVRRRGQEARLRCSPMKGHSHVYWYRQLPEEGLKFMVYLQKENIIDESGMPKERFSAEFPKEGPSILRIQQVVRGDSAAYFCASSPRERGISEQYFGPGTRLTVT.

This clonotype turned up a few times. The chain combines TRBV6-1 with TRBJ2-1; the match to TRBD1 covers 9 bases. The CDR3 extends over 15 amino acids. With V trimmed by 3 bases and J by 7 bases, 7 bases remained unmatched. The germline CDR1 and CDR2 sequences are MNHNS and SASEGT. The CDR3 sequence: CASSDGTGFSNEQFF. The CDR3 bases are TGTGCCAGCAGTGACGGGACAGGGTTCTCTAATGAGCAGTTCTTC.

The chain uses TRBV27 and TRBJ2-2; D is possibly TRBD2 (6 bases). The germline V and J ends were trimmed by 5 bases and 7 bases, with 20 bases remaining between them. The CDR3 is 16 amino acids. Germline V gene data show CDR1 as MNHEY and CDR2 as SMNVEV (reference sequence). Here the CDR3 reads CASSPTIVAGIGELFF. For the CDR3, the DNA is TGTGCCAGCAGTCCGACCATCGTGGCGGGAATCGGGGAGCTGTTTTTT.

This clonotype came up many times. This CDR3 reads CSGRRAQETQYF. The CDR3 coding sequence is TGCAGTGGGAGGAGGGCCCAAGAGACCCAGTACTTC. This chain connects TRBV29-1 to TRBJ2-5; D is perhaps TRBD2 (6 bases). The CDR3 has 12 amino acids. CDR1 and CDR2 from the germline V gene are SQVTM and ANQGSEA.

V usage is TRBV14 and J usage is TRBJ2-7, with TRBD2 identical over 15 bases. V dropped 4 bases and J dropped 3; count of bases not matched to a gene: 4. CDR1 is SGHDN and CDR2 is FVKESK in the germline V gene. The CDR3 is made up of 16 amino acids. The CDR3 DNA sequence: TGTGCCAGCAGCCGGGGACTAGCGGGAGGACACTACGAGCAGTACGTC. Residues: CASSRGLAGGHYEQYV.

This chain links TRBV20-1 with TRBJ1-2; 7 nucleotides match TRBD1. CDR3 size: 17 residues. J lost 6 bases, V lost 0 bases, and 16 bases had no gene match. Germline lookup yields CDR1 DFQATT and CDR2 SNEGSKA (reference sequence). The CDR3 spells CSARDRKKNRGLHGYTF. CDR3 DNA sequence: TGCAGTGCTAGAGATAGGAAAAAGAACAGGGGCCTCCATGGCTACACCTTC.

This chain links TRBV11-2 with TRBJ2-3; 7 bases line up with TRBD2. Germline CDR1 and CDR2: SGHAT and FQNNGV. V lost 5 bases and J lost 5; bases outside the gene matches: 10. The CDR3 covers 15 residues. CDR3 in amino acids: CASSRFLGREDTQYF. DNA of the CDR3: TGTGCCAGCAGCCGCTTCCTAGGGAGGGAAGATACGCAGTATTTT.

The chain employs TRBV12-3 or TRBV12-4 and TRBJ1-2; the D gene is possibly TRBD1 (5 bases). The CDR3 sequence is 14 residues long. Trimming took off 5 bases at V and 8 bases at J, with 18 bases between the two ends. The CDR3 is CASSPPTGAEGYTF. The DNA for the CDR3 is TGTGCCAGCAGTCCCCCCACAGGCGCGGAAGGCTACACCTTC.

The V gene is TRBV12-3 or TRBV12-4, the J gene TRBJ2-7; D unclear. Trimming shortened V by 5 bases and J by 5 bases, and 10 bases separated the two germline ends. The CDR3 contains 12 residues. CDR3 nucleotide sequence: TGTGCCAGCAGTCCCGACTGGAACGAGCAGTACTTC. Its translation: CASSPDWNEQYF.

This clonotype was seen only a few times. The rearrangement joins TRBV20-1 to TRBJ2-3, with D perhaps matching TRBD1 or TRBD2 (5 bases each). V lost 5 bases and J lost 4, with 16 bases in between. The V gene's germline CDR1 is DFQATT and CDR2 SNEGSKA (reference sequence). The CDR3 spans 14 residues. CDR3 in amino acids: CSASRDGRADTQYF. As DNA, the CDR3 is TGCAGTGCTTCCCGGGACGGCAGAGCAGATACGCAGTATTTT.